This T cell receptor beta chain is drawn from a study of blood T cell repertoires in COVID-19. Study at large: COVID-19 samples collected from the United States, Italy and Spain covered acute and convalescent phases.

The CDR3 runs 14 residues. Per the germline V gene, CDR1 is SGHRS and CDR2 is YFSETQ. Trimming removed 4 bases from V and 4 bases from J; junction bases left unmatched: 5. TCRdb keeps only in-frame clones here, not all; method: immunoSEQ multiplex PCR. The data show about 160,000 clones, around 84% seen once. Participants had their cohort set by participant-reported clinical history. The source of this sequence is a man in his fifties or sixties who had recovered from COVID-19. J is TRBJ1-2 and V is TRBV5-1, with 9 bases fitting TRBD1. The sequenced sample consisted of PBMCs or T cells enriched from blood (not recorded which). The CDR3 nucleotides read TGCGCCAGCAGCCAGGGACAGGGAATCTATGGCTACACCTTC. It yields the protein CASSQGQGIYGYTF. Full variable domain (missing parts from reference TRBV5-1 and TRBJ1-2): KAGVTQTPRYLIKTRGQQVTLSCSPISGHRSVSWYQQTPGQGLQFLFEYFSETQRNKGNFPGRFSGRQFSNSRSEMNVSTLELGDSALYLCASSQGQGIYGYTFGSGTRLTVV.